Presented here are 28 T cell receptor beta chains from one specimen sequenced in a study of long-term antiretroviral therapy in people with HIV. Survey-level immunoSEQ v3.0 assays were run. Sequencing was performed with immunoSEQ multiplex PCR; in TCRdb, only in-frame clones are kept and a portion is missing. The sample records 44,000 or so clones, 90% to 95% being singletons. Here the sequenced sample was unsorted PBMCs, taken 3.7 years after starting antiretroviral therapy. The receptors derive from a woman aged 45-65 years with HIV.

V usage is TRBV27 and J usage is TRBJ1-1; no clear D gene. The CDR3 is made up of 14 amino acids. The germline V gene encodes CDR1 MNHEY and CDR2 SMNVEV (reference sequence). V was clipped by 1 base and J by 1 base, with 7 bases between them. The CDR3 DNA follows: TGTGCCAGCAGTTTATGGGCAGGGAACACTGAAGCTTTCTTT. Amino acids: CASSLWAGNTEAFF.

This rearrangement joins TRBV6-5 to TRBJ2-1; 9 nucleotides align to TRBD2. The CDR3 has 15 amino acids. Germline loops: CDR1 MNHEY, CDR2 SVGAGI. With 5 bases clipped from V and 9 bases from J, the junction kept 11 bases outside the gene matches. In nucleotides, the CDR3 is TGTGCCAGCAGTCCCGGAGGGGGAGCGGGGGGTGAGCAGTTCTTC. Its translation: CASSPGGGAGGEQFF.

The CDR3 coding sequence is TGTGCCAGCAGCCGAGGGTCAGGGGAGGTAGACACTGAAGCTTTCTTT. It translates to CASSRGSGEVDTEAFF. The V and J genes are TRBV27 and TRBJ1-1; tentatively, D is TRBD1 (6 bases). The CDR3 spans 16 residues. V dropped 6 bases and J dropped 3 bases, with 20 bases sitting between them. The germline gives CDR1 MNHEY, CDR2 SMNVEV (reference sequence).

The rearrangement links TRBV7-9 to TRBJ2-1; D is perhaps TRBD1 (6 bases). The V and J ends lost 0 bases and 4 bases respectively, with 7 bases between them. The CDR3 consists of 14 residues. Germline loops: CDR1 SEHNR, CDR2 FQNEAQ (reference sequence). CDR3 sequence: CASSLAGAYNEQFF. The CDR3 bases are TGTGCCAGCAGCTTAGCGGGGGCTTACAATGAGCAGTTCTTC.

This clone was recorded once. CDR3 protein: CAWSPGLSSNQPQHF. The CDR3 DNA reads as TGTGCCTGGAGTCCGGGATTGTCTAGCAATCAGCCCCAGCATTTT. This chain connects TRBV30 to TRBJ1-5; the D is unclear. Germline CDR1 and CDR2: GTSNPN and SVGIG (reference sequence). This CDR3 comprises 15 residues. V was clipped by 2 bases and J by 0 bases, with 11 bases between them.

J is TRBJ2-7 and V is TRBV11-2; D remains unclear. Germline CDR1 reads SGHAT; CDR2 reads FQNNGV. Trimming shortened V by 1 base and J by 7 bases, and 11 bases separated the two germline ends. The CDR3 extends over 13 amino acids. The CDR3 nucleotides are TGTGCCAGCAGCTTAGTAGAGACCAGAGAGCAGTACTTC. It encodes CASSLVETREQYF.

This chain joins TRBV6-1 and TRBJ1-4, with D perhaps matching TRBD1 (5 bases). This CDR3 has 13 amino acids. Germline V gives CDR1 MNHNS, CDR2 SASEGT. Trimming took off 8 bases at V and 10 bases at J, with 17 bases between the two ends. The DNA for the CDR3 is TGTGCCAGCCAGGGAGACCCCATCCGAAAACTGTTTTTT. Residues: CASQGDPIRKLFF.

This chain connects TRBV5-8 to TRBJ1-5, with D perhaps TRBD1 (5 bases). The CDR3 is 18 residues long. The V gene lost 3 bases and the J gene lost 0 bases, with 19 bases spanning the gap. Germline V gene sequence: CDR1 SGHTS, CDR2 YDEGEE. CDR3 DNA sequence: TGTGCCAGCAGCTCCCGACAGTTGTTAAGGGATAGCAATCAGCCCCAGCATTTT. Protein product: CASSSRQLLRDSNQPQHF.

CDR3: CASSFGPRGVGSGNTIYF. The CDR3 region has the DNA TGTGCCAGCAGCTTCGGACCCAGGGGGGTAGGCTCTGGAAACACCATATATTTT. The chain is built from TRBV7-3 and TRBJ1-3; TRBD1 matches at 7 bases. CDR3 length: 18 amino acids. Germline CDR1 is SGHTA and CDR2 is FQGTGA. V gave up 3 bases and J gave up 0 bases; unmatched junction bases: 11.

This chain joins TRBV10-3 and TRBJ1-2, with 8 bases matching TRBD1. The J segment lost 4 bases and the V segment lost 4 bases, leaving 5 bases of the junction unmatched. The CDR3 has 14 residues. Germline CDR1 is ENHRY and CDR2 is SYGVKD. CDR3 in DNA: TGTGCCATCAGTGGGGGGACAGGACCCTATGGCTACACCTTC. Translating it yields CAISGGTGPYGYTF.

The chain recombines TRBV5-4 with TRBJ2-1; 14 bases map to TRBD2. V lost 7 bases and J lost 7; bases outside the gene matches: 4. CDR3 size: 14 residues. CDR1 is SGHNT and CDR2 is YYREEE in the germline V gene (reference sequence). The CDR3 region has the DNA TGTGCCAGCGCAGGGACTAGCGGGGGTAATGAGCAGTTCTTC. Its protein is CASAGTSGGNEQFF.

The gene calls are TRBV29-1 and TRBJ2-3; TRBD1 matches at 12 bases. CDR1 SQVTM and CDR2 ANQGSEA come from the germline V gene. The CDR3 is 16 amino acids. V shed 4 bases and J 4 bases; nucleotides not matched to a gene: 9. The CDR3, as DNA: TGCAGCGTTGGGAAAGTGGGGACAGGGGGCGCAGATACGCAGTATTTT. This gives the protein CSVGKVGTGGADTQYF.

This chain uses TRBV27 with TRBJ1-3; D is perhaps TRBD1 (5 bases). The V and J ends lost 8 bases and 9 bases respectively, with 17 bases between them. Germline V gives CDR1 MNHEY, CDR2 SMNVEV (reference sequence). The length of the CDR3 is 13 residues. The CDR3 coding sequence is TGTGCCAGCTCCACGGGACGGACAAGCACCATATATTTT. The encoded protein is CASSTGRTSTIYF.

In this sample, this clone turned up once. The chain couples TRBV30 to TRBJ1-1; 9 bases are shared with TRBD1. Germline loops: CDR1 GTSNPN, CDR2 SVGIG (reference sequence). The CDR3 runs 13 residues. J lost 5 bases, V lost 1 base, and 2 bases had no gene match. CDR3 sequence (DNA): TGTGCCTGGAGTGGACAGGGGGGGACTGAAGCTTTCTTT. The encoded protein is CAWSGQGGTEAFF.

The chain couples TRBV5-6 to TRBJ1-1, with 7 nucleotides matching TRBD1. V trimming: 4 bases; J trimming: 5 bases; junction bases outside the gene matches: 11. The CDR3 loop spans 15 amino acids. From germline, CDR1 is SGHDT and CDR2 YYEEEE. DNA for the CDR3: TGTGCCAGCAGCCCACTGGAGGGGGCTTATACTGAAGCTTTCTTT. Its protein is CASSPLEGAYTEAFF.

The chain recombines TRBV2 with TRBJ2-6; D is undetermined. V was pared by 3 bases and J by 0 bases, with 15 bases between. This CDR3 has 18 residues. The germline CDR1 and CDR2 sequences are SNHLY and FYNNEI. The CDR3 is CASSEVRLLSSGANVLTF. Written as DNA, the CDR3 is TGTGCCAGCAGTGAGGTCAGATTACTAAGCTCTGGGGCCAACGTCCTGACTTTC.

The gene calls are TRBV7-6 and TRBJ2-3; D not certain. The CDR3 covers 15 residues. Germline values: CDR1 SGHVS, CDR2 FNYEAQ. V shed 5 bases and J shed 0 bases, with 12 bases lying between them. The CDR3 nucleotides are TGTGCCAGCAGCCAACAACCAGGTAGCACAGATACGCAGTATTTT. Protein: CASSQQPGSTDTQYF.

This chain connects TRBV7-8 to TRBJ1-1; perhaps TRBD1 as D (5 bases). Germline CDR1 reads SGHVS; CDR2 reads FQNEAQ. The germline V and J ends were trimmed by 3 bases and 11 bases, with 10 bases remaining between them. The CDR3 has 11 amino acids. The CDR3 sequence: CASSLEGTAFF. The CDR3 DNA sequence: TGTGCCAGCAGCTTGGAGGGGACGGCTTTCTTT.

J is TRBJ2-3 and V is TRBV10-3; D ambiguous. This CDR3 contains 15 residues. Germline-derived CDR1 and CDR2 are ENHRY and SYGVKD. V gave up 3 bases and J gave up 0 bases, with 10 bases separating them. CDR3 sequence: CAISDGGVSTDTQYF. CDR3 DNA sequence: TGTGCCATCAGTGACGGCGGCGTCAGCACAGATACGCAGTATTTT.

This clone was recorded only once. J is TRBJ1-1 and V is TRBV30; 8 nucleotides match TRBD1. Trimming took 1 base from V and 1 from J; bases not matched to a gene: 2. The CDR3 covers 14 residues. Germline CDR1 is GTSNPN and CDR2 is SVGIG (reference sequence). CDR3 coding DNA: TGTGCCTGGAGTGCGGGGACAGGGAACACTGAAGCTTTCTTT. It translates to CAWSAGTGNTEAFF.

The J gene is TRBJ1-1, the V gene TRBV6-5, with TRBD1 identical over 9 bases. V shed 1 base, J shed 4 bases, and the junction held 7 bases outside the gene matches. This CDR3 spans 16 amino acids. Germline loops: CDR1 MNHEY, CDR2 SVGAGI. The CDR3 nucleotides are TGTGCCAGCAGTTACTGGGGGACAGGGAATGGCACTGAAGCTTTCTTT. Translated: CASSYWGTGNGTEAFF.

V usage is TRBV20-1 and J usage is TRBJ2-1, with D hard to call. The length of the CDR3 is 11 residues. CDR1 is DFQATT, CDR2 SNEGSKA, per germline (reference sequence). Trimming took 1 base from V and 10 from J, leaving 8 bases between them. The CDR3 DNA reads as TGCAGTGCTAGAGGCGGACCCGAGCAGTTCTTC. Its translation: CSARGGPEQFF.

The V gene is TRBV6-5, the J gene TRBJ2-1, with TRBD1 identical over 10 bases. Per germline, CDR1 MNHEY and CDR2 SVGAGI. The CDR3 is made up of 13 amino acids. Unmatched junction bases numbered 9, after V lost 5 bases and J lost 14 bases. In nucleotides, the CDR3 is TGTGCCAGCAGTAAAGGACAGGGGGGGTTTGAGTTCTTC. The encoded protein is CASSKGQGGFEFF.

The chain couples TRBV5-1 to TRBJ2-5, with TRBD2 identical over 7 bases. CDR1 SGHRS and CDR2 YFSETQ come from the germline V gene. CDR3 length: 16 residues. After removal of 4 bases from V and 1 base from J, the junction contained 10 bases not matched to a gene. The CDR3 DNA reads as TGCGCCAGCAGCCTAACCCGCAGCGGGGTCCAAGAGACCCAGTACTTC. It specifies CASSLTRSGVQETQYF. Full variable domain (outside the CDR3, taken from reference TRBV5-1 and TRBJ2-5): KAGVTQTPRYLIKTRGQQVTLSCSPISGHRSVSWYQQTPGQGLQFLFEYFSETQRNKGNFPGRFSGRQFSNSRSEMNVSTLELGDSALYLCASSLTRSGVQETQYFGPGTRLLVL.

The CDR3 here is CASSEIRSNYGYTF. The CDR3 DNA follows: TGTGCCAGCAGTGAAATCAGGTCTAACTATGGCTACACCTTC. The V and J genes are TRBV2 and TRBJ1-2; D uncertain. This CDR3 contains 14 residues. In germline, CDR1 is SNHLY, CDR2 FYNNEI. V shed 2 bases and J shed 0 bases, with 7 bases lying between them.

The chain carries TRBV9 and TRBJ1-6; D unclear. Germline-derived CDR1 and CDR2 are SGDLS and YYNGEE. This CDR3 has 15 amino acids. Trimming cost V 3 bases and J 5 bases, with 12 bases left between them. The CDR3 bases are TGTGCCAGCAGCGCCAGAACCGGAGATAATTCACCCCTCCACTTT. Encoded protein: CASSARTGDNSPLHF.

V usage is TRBV6-5 and J usage is TRBJ2-1; TRBD2 matches 10 bases. Per germline, CDR1 MNHEY and CDR2 SVGAGI. The CDR3 covers 15 residues. Losses at the gene ends were 6 bases for V and 4 bases for J; bases not matched to a gene: 6. This CDR3 is CASRKSGGGYNEQFF. CDR3 sequence (DNA): TGTGCCAGCAGGAAGAGCGGGGGGGGGTACAATGAGCAGTTCTTC.

The chain couples TRBV5-6 to TRBJ1-2, with 10 bases fitting TRBD1. This CDR3 is built from 14 residues. V gave up 6 bases and J gave up 3 bases; unmatched junction bases: 5. Looked up from germline, CDR1 is SGHDT and CDR2 is YYEEEE. In DNA, the CDR3 is TGTGCCAGCACCTACGGGACAGGGGACTATGGCTACACCTTC. Translated, it gives CASTYGTGDYGYTF. Together with reference TRBV5-6 and TRBJ1-2, the CDR3 gives the full variable domain: DAGVTQSPTHLIKTRGQQVTLRCSPKSGHDTVSWYQQALGQGPQFIFQYYEEEERQRGNFPDRFSGHQFPNYSSELNVNALLLGDSALYLCASTYGTGDYGYTFGSGTRLTVV.